These 17 T cell receptor beta chains share one sample of origin, sequenced in a study of cytomegalovirus exposure and HLA in healthy donors. Researchers ran the PCR with 60 Vbeta and 13 Jbeta primers. Assay: immunoSEQ multiplex PCR; the TCRdb copy retains only in-frame clones and omits some. This sample has over 150,000 clones, with around 83% found just once. The sample taken for sequencing was PBMCs. These receptors were obtained from a man between 50 and 59 years old in good health and CMV-seronegative.

The chain combines TRBV14 with TRBJ1-3; 10 positions agree with TRBD1. The J segment lost 3 bases and the V segment lost 4 bases, leaving 3 bases of the junction unmatched. The CDR3 covers 15 residues. The germline gives CDR1 SGHDN, CDR2 FVKESK. The CDR3 nucleotides are TGTGCCAGCAGCCCTCGGACAGGGGGTGGAAACACCATATATTTT. Protein sequence: CASSPRTGGGNTIYF.

This clone appeared once. The rearrangement links TRBV7-2 to TRBJ1-2, with 8 bases fitting TRBD1. Per the germline V gene, CDR1 is SGHTA and CDR2 is FQGNSA. Trimming cost V 5 bases and J 8 bases; bases outside gene matches: 13. The CDR3 is 15 residues long. This chain's CDR3 is CASSDQDRVFKGYTF. CDR3 DNA sequence: TGTGCCAGCAGCGACCAGGACAGGGTGTTTAAGGGCTACACCTTC.

The chain carries TRBV6-5 and TRBJ1-1; D gene unclear. The length of the CDR3 is 14 residues. Between the trimmed V and J ends, which lost 0 bases and 1 base, there was a span of 6 bases. The germline gives CDR1 MNHEY, CDR2 SVGAGI. CDR3 sequence reads: CASSYSRENTEAFF. The CDR3 DNA sequence: TGTGCCAGCAGTTACTCTAGAGAGAACACTGAAGCTTTCTTT.

This sequence joins TRBV6-5 and TRBJ1-1, with no clear D. The CDR3 runs to 14 residues. V dropped 5 bases and J dropped 5 bases, with 15 bases sitting between them. Germline V gene lookup returns CDR1 MNHEY and CDR2 SVGAGI. This chain's CDR3 is CASSQRWEWTEAFF. The CDR3 nucleotides read TGTGCCAGCAGTCAGCGGTGGGAATGGACTGAAGCTTTCTTT.

The V gene is TRBV27, the J gene TRBJ2-7; 7 bases agree with TRBD1. Looked up from germline, CDR1 is MNHEY and CDR2 is SMNVEV (reference sequence). This CDR3 has 13 amino acids. With V trimmed by 4 bases and J by 7 bases, 7 bases remained unmatched. The DNA for the CDR3 is TGTGCCAGCAGTTCGGCTACCAGGGGGGAGCAGTACTTC. Translating it yields CASSSATRGEQYF.

The chain carries TRBV18 and TRBJ1-5; 9 bases map to TRBD1. Losses at the gene ends were 4 bases for V and 6 bases for J; bases not matched to a gene: 7. The CDR3 loop spans 15 amino acids. Germline V gene sequence: CDR1 KGHSH, CDR2 LQKENI. CDR3 DNA sequence: TGTGCCAGCTCACTTACAGGGGGCGGGTTTCAGCCCCAGCATTTT. Translated, it gives CASSLTGGGFQPQHF. Combining the CDR3 with reference TRBV18 and TRBJ1-5 gives the whole variable domain NAGVMQNPRHLVRRRGQEARLRCSPMKGHSHVYWYRQLPEEGLKFMVYLQKENIIDESGMPKERFSAEFPKEGPSILRIQQVVRGDSAAYFCASSLTGGGFQPQHFGDGTRLSIL.

The chain joins TRBV6-6 to TRBJ1-3; D is undetermined. Germline lookup yields CDR1 MNHNY and CDR2 SVGAGI (reference sequence). V gave up 4 bases and J gave up 1 base, with 8 bases separating them. The CDR3 has 14 amino acids. CDR3 protein: CASSFRGSGNTIYF. In nucleotides, the CDR3 is TGTGCCAGCAGTTTTCGGGGATCTGGAAACACCATATATTTT.

The chain carries TRBV6-1 and TRBJ1-2, with 7 bases aligning to TRBD1. J gave up 0 bases and V 4 bases, and 14 bases lay outside the gene matches. This CDR3 has 18 residues. The germline V gene encodes CDR1 MNHNS and CDR2 SASEGT. Here the CDR3 reads CASSGGQLSTPSNYGYTF. In DNA form, the CDR3 reads TGTGCCAGCAGTGGGGGACAGCTCTCCACACCTTCTAACTATGGCTACACCTTC.

The chain recombines TRBV11-2 with TRBJ2-1, with 9 nucleotides matching TRBD2. Per the germline V gene, CDR1 is SGHAT and CDR2 is FQNNGV. Unmatched junction bases numbered 18, after V lost 5 bases and J lost 7 bases. This CDR3 comprises 18 residues. The CDR3 nucleotides are TGTGCCAGCAGCACAAGGGGGGCCGGTAGCGGGAGACAAAATGAGCAGTTCTTC. This encodes CASSTRGAGSGRQNEQFF. The full variable domain, completed using reference TRBV11-2 and TRBJ2-1, is EAGVAQSPRYKIIEKRQSVAFWCNPISGHATLYWYQQILGQGPKLLIQFQNNGVVDDSQLPKDRFSAERLKGVDSTLKIQPAKLEDSAVYLCASSTRGAGSGRQNEQFFGPGTRLTVL.

The chain has TRBV7-2 and TRBJ1-1; D is uncertain. Germline CDR1 SGHTA, CDR2 FQGNSA. Trimming took off 3 bases at V and 7 bases at J, with 9 bases between the two ends. The CDR3 totals 12 residues. CDR3 bases: TGTGCCAGCAGCTTGAACAGAAATGAAGCTTTCTTT. Its protein product is CASSLNRNEAFF.

The rearrangement uses TRBV6-1 and TRBJ1-6; 8 bases fit TRBD1. This CDR3 is built from 13 residues. Germline V gene data show CDR1 as MNHNS and CDR2 as SASEGT. Trimming cost V 9 bases and J 6 bases; bases outside gene matches: 4. CDR3 sequence (DNA): TGTGCCAGTTGGGACAGGAGTAATTCACCCCTCCACTTT. It yields the protein CASWDRSNSPLHF.

This chain connects TRBV9 to TRBJ1-4, with 9 bases aligning to TRBD1. The CDR3 is 15 residues long. The germline V gene encodes CDR1 SGDLS and CDR2 YYNGEE. V dropped 2 bases and J dropped 10; count of bases not matched to a gene: 9. CDR3 DNA: TGTGCCAGCAGCGTCGACGGGACAGGGAGGGGAAAACTGTTTTTT. The encoded protein is CASSVDGTGRGKLFF.

The rearrangement links TRBV15 to TRBJ2-5; D not certain. The germline CDR1 and CDR2 sequences are LNHNV and YYDKDF (reference sequence). The CDR3 runs to 12 residues. Trimming removed 1 base at V and 5 bases at J, with 5 bases between. This chain's CDR3 is CATSRVAETQYF. CDR3 in DNA: TGTGCCACCAGCAGAGTCGCGGAGACCCAGTACTTC.

The chain couples TRBV21-1 to TRBJ2-7; no check of the table's D call, TRBD1, against the DNA was made. TRBV21-1 is an annotated pseudogene. The CDR3 is 15 residues long. CDR3 residues: CASSNRDTCSYEQYF. The CDR3 nucleotides read TGTGCCAGCAGCAACCGGGACACCTGCTCCTACGAGCAGTACTTC.

V usage is TRBV5-1 and J usage is TRBJ2-7; the match to TRBD2 covers 8 bases. The V and J ends lost 0 bases and 5 bases, in that order; junction bases with no gene match: 10. The CDR3 is 16 amino acids. Germline CDR1 reads SGHRS; CDR2 reads YFSETQ. The chain's CDR3 is CASSLDGRASSHEQYF. CDR3 coding DNA: TGCGCCAGCAGCTTGGACGGGAGGGCCTCAAGCCACGAGCAGTACTTC.

V usage is TRBV5-6 and J usage is TRBJ2-5; 8 bases are a match to TRBD2. J was trimmed by 5 bases and V by 3 bases; bases with no gene match: 6. The CDR3 sequence is 14 residues long. Per germline, CDR1 SGHDT and CDR2 YYEEEE. CDR3: CASSWSGSGETQYF. In DNA, the CDR3 is TGTGCCAGCAGCTGGAGCGGGAGCGGGGAGACCCAGTACTTC. Based on the CDR3 plus reference TRBV5-6 and TRBJ2-5, the full variable domain is DAGVTQSPTHLIKTRGQQVTLRCSPKSGHDTVSWYQQALGQGPQFIFQYYEEEERQRGNFPDRFSGHQFPNYSSELNVNALLLGDSALYLCASSWSGSGETQYFGPGTRLLVL.

The V call is TRBV29-1, the J call TRBJ1-4; no reliable D call. Trimming cost V 6 bases and J 0 bases, with 14 bases left between them. The CDR3 has 15 residues. CDR1 SQVTM and CDR2 ANQGSEA come from the germline V gene. CDR3 region: CSVQAVFATNEKLFF. CDR3 nucleotide sequence: TGCAGCGTCCAAGCGGTGTTTGCAACTAATGAAAAACTGTTTTTT.